This T cell receptor beta chain was observed in a study of early T cells in non-severe SARS-CoV-2 infection. Across the whole study: It was bulk RNA from unsorted whole blood that was sequenced, and the chains were unpaired. Study observations and caveats: VDJdb matching favored anti-spike CD8 responses, missing private and CD4 specificities.

Turning to this clonotype: Its specificity is not known.

Unique molecular identifiers were added to individual cDNA molecules. A single record per CDR3 protein comes from TCRdb applying MiXCR to the 5' RACE reads. The sample shows around 40,000 distinct CDR3 sequences, roughly 6% of them seen only once. The source material was whole blood. The sequence came from an adult who was a healthcare worker with PCR-confirmed SARS-CoV-2 infection or an uninfected control (not recorded which).

The CDR3 here is CASSLEASVGEQYF. The CDR3 DNA sequence: TGTGCCAGCAGCTTAGAGGCTAGCGTTGGCGAGCAGTACTTC. The chain couples TRBV7-6 to TRBJ2-7; weak D call: TRBD2 (6 bases). The CDR3 spans 14 residues. Trimming pared 1 base from V and 6 bases from J, leaving 13 bases between. Per the germline V gene, CDR1 is SGHVS and CDR2 is FNYEAQ.